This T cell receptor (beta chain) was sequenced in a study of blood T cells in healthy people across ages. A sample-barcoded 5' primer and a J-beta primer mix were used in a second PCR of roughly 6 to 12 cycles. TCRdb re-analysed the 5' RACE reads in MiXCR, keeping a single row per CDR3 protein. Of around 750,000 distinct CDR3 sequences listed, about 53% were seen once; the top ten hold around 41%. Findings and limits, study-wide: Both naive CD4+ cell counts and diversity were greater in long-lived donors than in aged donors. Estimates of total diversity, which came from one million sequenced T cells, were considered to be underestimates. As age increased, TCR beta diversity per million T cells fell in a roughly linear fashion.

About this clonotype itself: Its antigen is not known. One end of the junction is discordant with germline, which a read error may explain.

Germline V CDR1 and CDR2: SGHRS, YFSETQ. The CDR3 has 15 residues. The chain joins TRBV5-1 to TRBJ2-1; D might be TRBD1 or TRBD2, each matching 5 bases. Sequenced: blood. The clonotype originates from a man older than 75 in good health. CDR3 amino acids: CASSRDGSSDNEQFF. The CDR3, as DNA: TGCGCCAGCAGCAGGGACGGTAGCTCCGACAATGAGCAGTTCTTC.